These T cell receptor beta chains were read from a single sample in a study of beta chain features in type 1 diabetes. Libraries were prepared by immunoSEQ multiplex PCR; TCRdb keeps only in-frame clonotypes and omits some of them. Of more than 300,000 clones in the sample, approximately 9.9% were seen once. The sequenced sample was central memory CD4+ T cells from blood. Every receptor here comes from a man younger than 40 with type 1 diabetes. Each CDR3 is given with its conserved first and last residue. The D gene is left open where the match is weak. Clone size, where shown, is once, few, many, or a class for clones that have expanded.

J	length	V	D	size	CDR3	DNA
TRBJ2-3	13	TRBV9	NA	NA	CASSVGGRNTQYF	TGTGCCAGCAGCGTCGGGGGGCGAAATACGCAGTATTTT
TRBJ2-5	15	TRBV5-1	TRBD1	NA	CASSFGQAAQETQYF	TGCGCCAGCAGCTTCGGACAGGCAGCCCAAGAGACCCAGTACTTC
TRBJ2-1	12	TRBV10-3	NA	many	CAGAGSGNEQFF	TGTGCCGGGGCGGGGAGCGGCAATGAGCAGTTCTTC
TRBJ2-1	16	TRBV5-4	TRBD2	few	CASSFPSGGAYNEQFF	TGTGCCAGCAGCTTTCCTAGCGGGGGGGCCTACAATGAGCAGTTCTTC
TRBJ1-4	15	TRBV7-9	NA	few	CASSLNVQQNEKLFF	TGTGCCAGCAGCTTAAATGTACAGCAAAATGAAAAACTGTTTTTT
TRBJ2-7	14	TRBV6-5	TRBD1	many	CASSRGQALSEQYF	TGTGCCAGCAGCCGCGGACAGGCGCTTTCCGAGCAGTACTTC
TRBJ2-3	12	TRBV7-2	NA	few	CASRLDTDTQYF	TGTGCCAGCAGGCTAGATACAGATACGCAGTATTTT
TRBJ2-2	17	TRBV9	NA	NA	CASSVVASATNTGELFF	TGTGCCAGCAGCGTAGTCGCTAGCGCAACGAACACCGGGGAGCTGTTTTTT
TRBJ2-1	13	TRBV18	NA	few	CASSPSRDNEQFF	TGTGCCAGCTCACCATCCAGGGACAATGAGCAGTTCTTC
TRBJ2-2	13	TRBV10-1	NA	many	CASSSQLAGELFF	TGCGCCAGCAGTTCCCAATTAGCCGGGGAGCTGTTTTTT
TRBJ1-6	14	TRBV30	TRBD1	few	CAWSRQGFGSPLHF	TGTGCCTGGAGTCGACAGGGATTTGGGTCACCCCTCCACTTT
TRBJ2-5	12	TRBV7-2	NA	NA	CASSFGRETQYF	TGTGCCAGCAGCTTTGGTCGAGAGACCCAGTACTTC
TRBJ2-2	17	TRBV5-1	NA	NA	CASSVSFGQGGTGELFF	TGCGCCAGCAGCGTATCGTTTGGACAGGGAGGGACCGGGGAGCTGTTTTTT
TRBJ2-1	15	TRBV2	NA	NA	CASSESELRSDEQFF	TGTGCCAGCAGTGAAAGTGAACTCCGCTCGGATGAGCAGTTCTTC
TRBJ2-5	14	TRBV12-5	TRBD2	few	CASGKPSGVETQYF	TGTGCTAGTGGCAAACCTAGCGGGGTGGAGACCCAGTACTTC